The T cell receptor beta chain under discussion was sequenced for a study of T cell responses to AZD1222 COVID-19 vaccine. About this clone: The target antigen is unknown.

Generated by immunoSEQ multiplex PCR, the TCRdb table keeps only in-frame clones and is missing some. This sample yields some 130,000 clones, of which 88% are seen a single time; approximately 18% belongs to the top ten. Study conclusions and caveats: The CD4 TCRs associated with vaccination extended across spike and predominated at 160-218 and 743-854. Baseline seropositivity occurred in only a handful of AZD1222 recipients. Spike-specific TCR breadth and depth grew following two AZD1222 doses.

This specimen consisted of peripheral blood, obtained on day 0 of MenACWY control vaccination. The receptor was isolated from an adult in good health.

As DNA, the CDR3 is TGCAGCGCTTCCATCCAACTAGCGGGAGGCAATGAGCAGTTCTTC. This codes for CSASIQLAGGNEQFF. The V and J genes are TRBV29-1 and TRBJ2-1; 12 nucleotides agree with TRBD2. Germline assignment: CDR1 SQVTM and CDR2 ANQGSEA. J gave up 6 bases and V 7 bases, and 10 bases lay outside the gene matches. The CDR3 consists of 15 residues.